These T cell receptor beta chains were read from a single sample in a study of early stage breast cancer tumors. Repertoires were generated with immunoSEQ multiplex PCR, while TCRdb's copy carries only in-frame clones and drops some. The sample holds about 72,000 clones, around 85% seen once. The sequencing sample was made of blood. These receptors were obtained from a person aged 55-75 years with breast cancer. CDR3s include the opening cysteine and the closing phenylalanine or tryptophan. Each record gives: J gene, D gene, CDR3 length, clone size, V gene, CDR3 DNA, CDR3 protein. The D gene is left open where the match is weak. Where a row states a size, it is once, few, many or the class of an expanded clone; other rows omit it.

j_gene: TRBJ1-2
d_gene: TRBD1
len: 13
abundance: once
v_gene: TRBV30
CDR3nt: TGTGCCTGGAGTGCTCCGGGACAGAATGGCTACACCTTC
CDR3aa: CAWSAPGQNGYTF

j_gene: TRBJ2-1
d_gene: .
len: 14
abundance: .
v_gene: TRBV11-1
CDR3nt: TGTGCCAGCAGCTTTCCCCCCGAAAACAATGAGCAGTTCTTC
CDR3aa: CASSFPPENNEQFF

j_gene: TRBJ2-2
d_gene: .
len: 14
abundance: once
v_gene: TRBV11-2
CDR3nt: TGTGCCAGCAGCTTAAGCAGGGACACCGGGGAGCTGTTTTTT
CDR3aa: CASSLSRDTGELFF

j_gene: TRBJ1-1
d_gene: .
len: 15
abundance: .
v_gene: TRBV5-1
CDR3nt: TGCGCCAGCAGCTTGGCCCCAGGGCGCCTAGGGGAAGCTTTCTTT
CDR3aa: CASSLAPGRLGEAFF

j_gene: TRBJ2-7
d_gene: TRBD1
len: 15
abundance: .
v_gene: TRBV28
CDR3nt: TGTGCCAGCACCTCTCCAGGGGGTAGCTCCTACGAGCAGTACTTC
CDR3aa: CASTSPGGSSYEQYF

j_gene: TRBJ1-5
d_gene: .
len: 15
abundance: .
v_gene: TRBV5-1
CDR3nt: TGCGCCAGCAGCTTGGCAGGGACCCCTAATCAGCCCCAGCATTTT
CDR3aa: CASSLAGTPNQPQHF

j_gene: TRBJ2-3
d_gene: TRBD2
len: 16
abundance: .
v_gene: TRBV19
CDR3nt: TGTGCCAGTTCCTCTAGCGGGAGGGCCAGCACAGATACGCAGTATTTT
CDR3aa: CASSSSGRASTDTQYF

j_gene: TRBJ2-7
d_gene: .
len: 15
abundance: few
v_gene: TRBV9
CDR3nt: TGTGCCAGCAGCGTAGATGGCAGGCCAACGCTAAGGCAGTACTTC
CDR3aa: CASSVDGRPTLRQYF

j_gene: TRBJ2-1
d_gene: .
len: 15
abundance: .
v_gene: TRBV7-2
CDR3nt: TGTGCCAGCAGCCTCGACTCTTTCTCCTACAATGAGCAGTTCTTC
CDR3aa: CASSLDSFSYNEQFF

j_gene: TRBJ2-2
d_gene: .
len: 12
abundance: once
v_gene: TRBV29-1
CDR3nt: TGCAGCGTTGGGGAGACTAGCGGGGAGCTGTTTTTT
CDR3aa: CSVGETSGELFF

j_gene: TRBJ1-6
d_gene: .
len: 13
abundance: .
v_gene: TRBV6-5
CDR3nt: TGTGCCAGCACCAGCTCCTATAATTCACCCCTCCACTTT
CDR3aa: CASTSSYNSPLHF

j_gene: TRBJ2-1
d_gene: .
len: 13
abundance: .
v_gene: TRBV11-3
CDR3nt: TGTGCCAGCAGCTTAACCTCTCCCCATGAGCAGTTCTTC
CDR3aa: CASSLTSPHEQFF

j_gene: TRBJ1-5
d_gene: TRBD1
len: 13
abundance: .
v_gene: TRBV9
CDR3nt: TGTGCCAGCAAGGACAGGGGTAATCAGCCCCAGCATTTT
CDR3aa: CASKDRGNQPQHF

j_gene: TRBJ2-3
d_gene: TRBD2
len: 15
abundance: .
v_gene: TRBV5-1
CDR3nt: TGCGCCGCACGTGCCGGGGGGGCTTCGTCAGATACGCAGTATTTT
CDR3aa: CAARAGGASSDTQYF

j_gene: TRBJ2-3
d_gene: .
len: 15
abundance: few
v_gene: TRBV5-5
CDR3nt: TGTGCCAGCAGCTCTACAGCGACTAGCACAGATACGCAGTATTTT
CDR3aa: CASSSTATSTDTQYF

j_gene: TRBJ2-1
d_gene: TRBD2
len: 15
abundance: .
v_gene: TRBV7-2
CDR3nt: TGTGCCAGCAGCTGGACTAGCGGGAGGTATAATGAGCAGTTCTTC
CDR3aa: CASSWTSGRYNEQFF

j_gene: TRBJ2-1
d_gene: .
len: 16
abundance: .
v_gene: TRBV5-5
CDR3nt: TGTGCCAGCAGCTTGGCCGGGCAGTTATCCTACAATGAGCAGTTCTTC
CDR3aa: CASSLAGQLSYNEQFF

j_gene: TRBJ2-7
d_gene: TRBD1
len: 13
abundance: .
v_gene: TRBV2
CDR3nt: TGTGCCAGCTCGGGGACAGCGAACTACGAGCAGTACTTC
CDR3aa: CASSGTANYEQYF

j_gene: TRBJ2-3
d_gene: TRBD1
len: 15
abundance: .
v_gene: TRBV5-4
CDR3nt: TGTGCCAGCAGCCCCGGACAGGCAGGCACAGATACGCAGTATTTT
CDR3aa: CASSPGQAGTDTQYF

j_gene: TRBJ2-1
d_gene: TRBD2
len: 12
abundance: .
v_gene: TRBV19
CDR3nt: TGTGCCAGTAGTATAAAAGCGGGAGAGGAGTTCTTC
CDR3aa: CASSIKAGEEFF

j_gene: TRBJ2-2
d_gene: .
len: 13
abundance: .
v_gene: TRBV6-6
CDR3nt: TGTGCCAGCAGTCAAAGCCGAGCCGGGGAGCTGTTTTTT
CDR3aa: CASSQSRAGELFF

j_gene: TRBJ2-7
d_gene: TRBD2
len: 14
abundance: .
v_gene: TRBV10-3
CDR3nt: TGTGCCATCGGACTAGCGGGGGGGACCTACGAGCAGTACTTC
CDR3aa: CAIGLAGGTYEQYF

j_gene: TRBJ2-2
d_gene: .
len: 13
abundance: .
v_gene: TRBV2
CDR3nt: TGTGCCAGCATGCCATACGGGGGCGAGGAGCTGTTTTTT
CDR3aa: CASMPYGGEELFF

j_gene: TRBJ1-5
d_gene: .
len: 16
abundance: .
v_gene: TRBV6-6
CDR3nt: TGTGCCAGCAGAAACGTGGGAGGGGGTAGCAATCAGCCCCAGCATTTT
CDR3aa: CASRNVGGGSNQPQHF

j_gene: TRBJ1-1
d_gene: .
len: 14
abundance: few
v_gene: TRBV21-1
CDR3nt: TGTGCCAGCAGCAAGGACAGGGGGAACACTGAAGCTTTCTTT
CDR3aa: CASSKDRGNTEAFF

j_gene: TRBJ1-1
d_gene: TRBD1
len: 13
abundance: .
v_gene: TRBV11-1
CDR3nt: TGTGCCAGCAGCCTCCACAGGGGGGCTGAAGCTTTCTTT
CDR3aa: CASSLHRGAEAFF

j_gene: TRBJ1-2
d_gene: .
len: 11
abundance: .
v_gene: TRBV5-1
CDR3nt: TGCGCCAGCAGCTTGGGTTGGGGCTACACCTTC
CDR3aa: CASSLGWGYTF

j_gene: TRBJ2-2
d_gene: .
len: 12
abundance: .
v_gene: TRBV5-6
CDR3nt: TGTGCCAGCAGCTTGGTTGCCGGGGAGCTGTTTTTT
CDR3aa: CASSLVAGELFF

j_gene: TRBJ2-1
d_gene: .
len: 15
abundance: .
v_gene: TRBV7-9
CDR3nt: TGTGCCAGCGGATTAGGGGACCGCTCCTACAATGAGCAGTTCTTC
CDR3aa: CASGLGDRSYNEQFF

j_gene: TRBJ2-3
d_gene: TRBD2
len: 18
abundance: .
v_gene: TRBV7-3
CDR3nt: TGTGCCAGCAGCTTAACCGGGACTAGCGGGAGAGGAGGAGATACGCAGTATTTT
CDR3aa: CASSLTGTSGRGGDTQYF

j_gene: TRBJ1-1
d_gene: .
len: 16
abundance: .
v_gene: TRBV5-4
CDR3nt: TGTGCCAGCAGCTTGGGACCAAACCTTCCGAACACTGAAGCTTTCTTT
CDR3aa: CASSLGPNLPNTEAFF

j_gene: TRBJ2-1
d_gene: TRBD2
len: 15
abundance: .
v_gene: TRBV19
CDR3nt: TGTGCCAGTAGTATAGCGGGACTATCCTACAATGAGCAGTTCTTC
CDR3aa: CASSIAGLSYNEQFF

j_gene: TRBJ1-5
d_gene: .
len: 15
abundance: once
v_gene: TRBV4-3
CDR3nt: TGCGCCAGCAGCCTAGCGTTGGCCCCGAATCAGCCCCAGCATTTT
CDR3aa: CASSLALAPNQPQHF

j_gene: TRBJ2-5
d_gene: TRBD2
len: 15
abundance: .
v_gene: TRBV2
CDR3nt: TGTGCCAGCAGACGACTAGCGGGAGAAGTCGGGACCCAGTACTTC
CDR3aa: CASRRLAGEVGTQYF

j_gene: TRBJ1-1
d_gene: .
len: 13
abundance: .
v_gene: TRBV11-2
CDR3nt: TGTGCCAGCAGCTTATTCACGAACACTGAAGCTTTCTTT
CDR3aa: CASSLFTNTEAFF

j_gene: TRBJ2-2
d_gene: TRBD2
len: 15
abundance: .
v_gene: TRBV5-4
CDR3nt: TGTGCCAGCAGGTTTAGCGGGAAGAAGGTCGGGGAGCTGTTTTTT
CDR3aa: CASRFSGKKVGELFF

j_gene: TRBJ2-7
d_gene: .
len: 13
abundance: few
v_gene: TRBV11-2
CDR3nt: TGTGCCAGCAGCTTAGGGCTAAACTACGAGCAGTACTTC
CDR3aa: CASSLGLNYEQYF

j_gene: TRBJ2-7
d_gene: .
len: 14
abundance: .
v_gene: TRBV5-4
CDR3nt: TGTGCCAGCAGCCCCAGCCCAGCAATCTACGAGCAGTACTTC
CDR3aa: CASSPSPAIYEQYF

j_gene: TRBJ2-7
d_gene: TRBD2
len: 15
abundance: .
v_gene: TRBV6-1
CDR3nt: TGTGCCAGCAGTGTGACTAGCGGGAGTATCTACGAGCAGTACTTC
CDR3aa: CASSVTSGSIYEQYF

j_gene: TRBJ1-5
d_gene: .
len: 14
abundance: few
v_gene: TRBV2
CDR3nt: TGTGCCAGCAGTGAAGGGGGGTTCGATCAGCCCCAGCATTTT
CDR3aa: CASSEGGFDQPQHF